The 20 T cell receptor beta chains reported below all come from one sample, sequenced in a study of cytomegalovirus exposure and HLA in healthy donors. The repertoire was sequenced with immunoSEQ multiplex PCR; TCRdb's copy has only in-frame clones and lacks some. The sample lists a few hundred thousand clones; more than 80% were seen once. The sequencing input was PBMCs. Receptors originate from a woman between 18 and 30 years old in good health and CMV-seronegative.

V and J are TRBV4-3 and TRBJ2-2; D is undetermined. Germline values: CDR1 LGHNA, CDR2 YSLEER. The CDR3 spans 15 residues. V dropped 0 bases and J dropped 4 bases, with 9 bases sitting between them. CDR3 loop: CASSQDPTTTGELFF. The CDR3 region has the DNA TGCGCCAGCAGCCAAGATCCAACTACCACCGGGGAGCTGTTTTTT.

V usage is TRBV20-1 and J usage is TRBJ2-5; D call uncertain. CDR1 DFQATT and CDR2 SNEGSKA come from the germline V gene (reference sequence). This CDR3 has 11 amino acids. V lost 0 bases, J lost 7 bases, and 6 bases lay in between. This chain's CDR3 is CSARDLWTQYF. CDR3 coding DNA: TGCAGTGCTAGAGATTTATGGACCCAGTACTTC.

This clone was detected only a few times. The CDR3 region is CASSAFPYEQYF. In DNA, the CDR3 is TGTGCCAGCAGTGCCTTCCCCTACGAGCAGTACTTC. V is TRBV2 and J is TRBJ2-7; the D is unclear. Germline V gene sequence: CDR1 SNHLY, CDR2 FYNNEI. The V gene lost 4 bases and the J gene lost 2 bases, with 6 bases spanning the gap. This CDR3 spans 12 amino acids.

The chain links TRBV9 to TRBJ2-2, with 8 bases aligning to TRBD2. CDR1 is SGDLS, CDR2 YYNGEE, per germline. The CDR3 is made up of 16 amino acids. Germline trimming cut 2 bases from V and 3 bases from J; bases unmatched to any gene: 6. CDR3 bases: TGTGCCAGCAGCGTCTCAGCGGGAGAGGACACCGGGGAGCTGTTTTTT. Its translation is CASSVSAGEDTGELFF.

This clone was seen a few times. The rearrangement joins TRBV28 to TRBJ1-2; TRBD1 matches at 9 bases. In germline, CDR1 is MDHEN, CDR2 SYDVKM. V lost 5 bases and J lost 4; bases outside the gene matches: 2. The CDR3 extends over 13 amino acids. The CDR3 loop is CASSMTGGYGYTF. CDR3 coding DNA: TGTGCCAGCAGTATGACAGGGGGCTATGGCTACACCTTC.

The rearrangement joins TRBV28 to TRBJ1-2; weak D call: TRBD1 (6 bases). Trimming took off 2 bases at V and 4 bases at J, with 8 bases between the two ends. There are 13 residues in the CDR3. CDR1 is MDHEN and CDR2 is SYDVKM in the germline V gene. Here the CDR3 DNA reads TGTGCCAGCAGTTTAAGGACAGCCTATGGCTACACCTTC. Translating it yields CASSLRTAYGYTF.

The V call is TRBV6-6, the J call TRBJ2-5; D perhaps matches TRBD1 (6 bases). This CDR3 region has 13 residues. V was clipped by 2 bases and J by 5 bases, with 9 bases between them. Per the germline V gene, CDR1 is MNHNY and CDR2 is SVGAGI (reference sequence). The CDR3 DNA follows: TGTGCCAGCAGTTACGCTAGGGGGGAGACCCAGTACTTC. This encodes CASSYARGETQYF.

V is TRBV7-8 and J is TRBJ2-1; TRBD2 agrees at 8 bases. Germline V gene sequence: CDR1 SGHVS, CDR2 FQNEAQ. CDR3 length: 13 amino acids. V lost 8 bases, J lost 9 bases, and 9 bases stayed unmatched. The CDR3 spells CASGHSGEGEQFF. CDR3 coding DNA: TGTGCCAGCGGTCATAGCGGGGAGGGTGAGCAGTTCTTC.

The table lists this clone with a count of one. The chain couples TRBV5-1 to TRBJ2-3, with a weak D call TRBD2 (5 bases). Germline V CDR1 and CDR2: SGHRS, YFSETQ. This CDR3 contains 16 residues. Trimming cost V 1 base and J 1 base, with 13 bases left between them. The CDR3, as DNA: TGCGCCAGCAGCTTGAGGTTACTAGGAGGCACAGATACGCAGTATTTT. This translates into CASSLRLLGGTDTQYF.

V is TRBV9 and J is TRBJ2-7; TRBD1 matches at 8 bases. CDR3 length equals 17 residues. Per germline, CDR1 SGDLS and CDR2 YYNGEE. V lost 0 bases to trimming and J lost 0 bases; unmatched junction nucleotides: 8. The CDR3 DNA is TGTGCCAGCAGCGTAGGTCCCTACAGGGGGGACTCCTACGAGCAGTACTTC. Amino acids: CASSVGPYRGDSYEQYF.

The chain combines TRBV11-3 with TRBJ2-2; TRBD2 matches 12 bases. V shed 5 bases, J shed 5 bases, and the junction held 3 bases outside the gene matches. This CDR3 region has 15 residues. CDR1 SGHNT and CDR2 YENEEA come from the germline V gene. The CDR3 loop is CASSRTSGMTGELFF. The CDR3 nucleotides read TGTGCCAGCAGCCGGACTAGCGGGATGACCGGGGAGCTGTTTTTT.

CDR3 residues: CASSLAGGSSYNEQFF. The CDR3 DNA is TGTGCCAGCAGCTTAGCGGGCGGGAGCTCCTACAATGAGCAGTTCTTC. The rearrangement uses TRBV11-2 and TRBJ2-1; 7 bases agree with TRBD2. V lost 1 base to trimming and J lost 0 bases; unmatched junction nucleotides: 3. The CDR3 loop spans 16 amino acids. Germline values: CDR1 SGHAT, CDR2 FQNNGV.

This chain uses TRBV5-1 with TRBJ2-1; 8 bases fit TRBD2. CDR1 SGHRS and CDR2 YFSETQ come from the germline V gene. The CDR3 runs to 14 residues. After removal of 5 bases from V and 4 bases from J, the junction contained 5 bases not matched to a gene. CDR3 region: CASRPSGPYNEQFF. The CDR3 DNA follows: TGCGCCAGCAGGCCTAGCGGGCCATACAATGAGCAGTTCTTC. The full variable domain, with the rest looked up from reference TRBV5-1 and TRBJ2-1, is KAGVTQTPRYLIKTRGQQVTLSCSPISGHRSVSWYQQTPGQGLQFLFEYFSETQRNKGNFPGRFSGRQFSNSRSEMNVSTLELGDSALYLCASRPSGPYNEQFFGPGTRLTVL.

The table lists this clone with many counts. The rearrangement links TRBV7-2 to TRBJ1-5; a possible D gene is TRBD1 (5 bases). CDR1 SGHTA and CDR2 FQGNSA come from the germline V gene. Deletions cut 5 bases from V and 6 bases from J, with 14 bases between. This CDR3 has 14 residues. CDR3 nucleotide sequence: TGTGCCAGCAGCCCAGGGACGGGGGGTCAGCCCCAGCATTTT. It specifies CASSPGTGGQPQHF.

This chain links TRBV7-9 with TRBJ2-1; D uncertain. Between the trimmed V and J ends, which lost 4 bases and 6 bases, there was a span of 22 bases. The CDR3 runs 17 residues. Germline CDR1 SEHNR, CDR2 FQNEAQ (reference sequence). This chain's CDR3 is CASSSDAASPYGNEQFF. The CDR3 bases are TGTGCCAGCAGCTCCGATGCGGCCAGCCCATATGGCAATGAGCAGTTCTTC.

This sequence joins TRBV5-1 and TRBJ2-1, with 9 bases fitting TRBD2. The CDR3 consists of 16 residues. The germline CDR1 and CDR2 sequences are SGHRS and YFSETQ. Trimming took 4 bases from V and 2 from J; bases not matched to a gene: 7. The CDR3 sequence is CASSPEASGAYNEQFF. As DNA, the CDR3 is TGCGCCAGCAGCCCGGAAGCTAGCGGGGCCTACAATGAGCAGTTCTTC.

This clone has a single count. This chain joins TRBV30 and TRBJ2-1, with 8 bases that match TRBD2. The germline V gene has CDR1 GTSNPN and CDR2 SVGIG (reference sequence). The CDR3 runs 14 residues. The V and J ends lost 3 bases and 5 bases, in that order; junction bases with no gene match: 6. The CDR3 is CAWSDTSGDNEQFF. Written as DNA, the CDR3 is TGTGCCTGGAGCGATACTAGCGGAGACAATGAGCAGTTCTTC.

The chain carries TRBV4-3 and TRBJ2-7; TRBD2 agrees at 7 bases. Germline V CDR1 and CDR2: LGHNA, YSLEER. Trimming removed 0 bases from V and 6 bases from J; junction bases left unmatched: 8. This CDR3 comprises 15 residues. The CDR3 loop reads CASSQERLAEAEQYF. DNA of the CDR3: TGCGCCAGCAGCCAAGAACGGCTAGCGGAAGCCGAGCAGTACTTC.

The chain employs TRBV7-3 and TRBJ1-5, with 7 bases matching TRBD1. V was pared by 1 base and J by 1 base, with 16 bases of the junction left unmatched. The CDR3 is 20 amino acids. Germline CDR1 reads SGHTA; CDR2 reads FQGTGA. In nucleotides, the CDR3 is TGTGCCAGCAGCTTAAAGGATAGACAGGGAAGTGGGCTGAGCAATCAGCCCCAGCATTTT. Its translation is CASSLKDRQGSGLSNQPQHF.

The V gene is TRBV23-1, the J gene TRBJ1-3; no firm D call. TRBV23-1 has ORF status, its function being uncertain. Trimming stripped 8 bases from V and 4 bases from J, with 9 bases between. The CDR3 is 12 residues long. The CDR3, as DNA: TGCGCCAGCGGGCAAACAGGAAACACCATATATTTT. It translates to CASGQTGNTIYF.